One sample yielded the 17 T cell receptor beta chains listed below, sequenced in a study of blood T cell repertoires in COVID-19. This table comes from immunoSEQ multiplex PCR, and its TCRdb copy is limited to in-frame clones, with some not included. The table includes hundreds of thousands of clones, about 82% detected once. Material: peripheral blood. The source of these receptors is a woman aged 80 or over with COVID-19, enrolled during active disease.

The chain has TRBV19 and TRBJ1-2; 7 nucleotides match TRBD1. The germline gives CDR1 LNHDA, CDR2 SQIVND (reference sequence). This CDR3 is 14 amino acids long. V dropped 5 bases and J dropped 6; count of bases not matched to a gene: 9. DNA for the CDR3: TGTGCCAGTAGTTCACAACAGGGGTCCCATGGCTACACCTTC. This encodes CASSSQQGSHGYTF.

This clone was observed a few times. The CDR3 DNA reads as TGTGCCAGCCAGAAAGATGGCTCCTACGAGCAGTACTTC. This sequence encodes CASQKDGSYEQYF. The V call is TRBV18, the J call TRBJ2-7; no reliable D call. There are 13 residues in the CDR3. Trimming pared 8 bases from V and 0 bases from J, leaving 11 bases between. Germline V gene lookup returns CDR1 KGHSH and CDR2 LQKENI.

This sequence joins TRBV19 and TRBJ1-1; TRBD1 matches at 8 bases. The CDR3 sequence is 15 residues long. The ends lost 1 base at V and 5 bases at J; junction bases unmatched: 6. Germline CDR1 LNHDA, CDR2 SQIVND (reference sequence). The DNA for the CDR3 is TGTGCCAGTAGTATAGGCCAGGGGGCGCTGACTGAAGCTTTCTTT. It is translated as CASSIGQGALTEAFF.

The sample holds a few counts of this clone. The chain employs TRBV5-1 and TRBJ1-1; a possible D gene is TRBD1 (6 bases). This CDR3 region has 15 residues. The germline V gene encodes CDR1 SGHRS and CDR2 YFSETQ. With 4 bases removed from V and 1 base from J, the gap between germline ends came to 14 bases. CDR3 sequence reads: CASSHYPDRNTEAFF. Here the CDR3 DNA reads TGCGCCAGCAGCCACTACCCGGACAGGAACACTGAAGCTTTCTTT.

The chain employs TRBV29-1 and TRBJ2-5; maybe TRBD2 (6 bases). CDR1 and CDR2 from the germline V gene are SQVTM and ANQGSEA. This CDR3 comprises 12 residues. The V and J ends lost 7 bases and 4 bases respectively, with 13 bases between them. CDR3 region: CSAGTQAETQYF. CDR3 DNA sequence: TGCAGCGCCGGGACTCAAGCAGAGACCCAGTACTTC.

The sample holds a few counts of this clone. The V and J genes are TRBV6-5 and TRBJ1-3; no definite D call. Germline CDR1 is MNHEY and CDR2 is SVGAGI. Trimming took off 4 bases at V and 3 bases at J, with 4 bases between the two ends. The CDR3 sequence is 12 residues long. This chain's CDR3 is CASSSFGNTIYF. In DNA form, the CDR3 reads TGTGCCAGCAGTTCGTTTGGAAACACCATATATTTT.

The chain carries TRBV5-1 and TRBJ1-5; 8 positions agree with TRBD1. Trimming cost V 0 bases and J 7 bases; bases outside gene matches: 6. Per the germline V gene, CDR1 is SGHRS and CDR2 is YFSETQ. This CDR3 is 15 amino acids long. The CDR3 nucleotides are TGCGCCAGCAGCTTGGGGGCAGGGGGCGAACAGCCCCAGCATTTT. Translation gives CASSLGAGGEQPQHF.

J is TRBJ1-1 and V is TRBV7-8; possibly TRBD1 for D (5 bases). Germline-derived CDR1 and CDR2 are SGHVS and FQNEAQ. Trimming stripped 1 base from V and 11 bases from J, with 14 bases between. The CDR3 runs 13 residues. In DNA, the CDR3 is TGTGCCAGCAGCTTAGGGGAGGGGACCCCGGCTTTCTTT. Encoded protein: CASSLGEGTPAFF. Based on the CDR3 plus reference TRBV7-8 and TRBJ1-1, the full variable domain is GAGVSQSPRYKVAKRGQDVALRCDPISGHVSLFWYQQALGQGPEFLTYFQNEAQLDKSGLPSDRFFAERPEGSVSTLKIQRTQQEDSAVYLCASSLGEGTPAFFGQGTRLTVV.

The chain combines TRBV19 with TRBJ2-3; a weak D match, TRBD1 (5 bases). Trimming stripped 2 bases from V and 2 bases from J, with 11 bases between. Germline CDR1 and CDR2: LNHDA and SQIVND (reference sequence). The CDR3 runs to 15 residues. The CDR3 nucleotides are TGTGCCAGTAGTATAAGGGGAAAGGACACAGATACGCAGTATTTT. This gives the protein CASSIRGKDTDTQYF.

The J gene is TRBJ2-2, the V gene TRBV28; D unclear. CDR3 size: 16 residues. Germline loops: CDR1 MDHEN, CDR2 SYDVKM. V dropped 6 bases and J dropped 1 base, with 15 bases sitting between them. The CDR3 loop is CASRLRSSMNTGELFF. CDR3 nucleotide sequence: TGTGCCAGCAGACTCCGATCCTCGATGAACACCGGGGAGCTGTTTTTT.

The chain joins TRBV7-9 to TRBJ1-6, with TRBD1 matching 11 bases. J lost 9 bases, V lost 3 bases, and 1 base had no gene match. The germline V gene encodes CDR1 SEHNR and CDR2 FQNEAQ (reference sequence). This CDR3 region has 14 residues. The CDR3 sequence: CASSFGTGGSPLHF. For the CDR3, the DNA is TGTGCCAGCAGCTTTGGGACAGGGGGTTCACCCCTCCACTTT. The entire variable domain, with the rest obtained from reference TRBV7-9 and TRBJ1-6, is as follows: DTGVSQNPRHKITKRGQNVTFRCDPISEHNRLYWYRQTLGQGPEFLTYFQNEAQLEKSRLLSDRFSAERPKGSFSTLEIQRTEQGDSAMYLCASSFGTGGSPLHFGNGTRLTVT.

The chain carries TRBV7-2 and TRBJ1-4; the D is unclear. The CDR3 sequence is 17 residues long. Looked up from germline, CDR1 is SGHTA and CDR2 is FQGNSA. The ends were cut back, 1 base at V and 7 bases at J, with 19 bases in the middle. The CDR3 here is CASSLGVRGASGEKLFF. CDR3 bases: TGTGCCAGCAGCTTAGGCGTTCGGGGTGCCAGTGGTGAAAAACTGTTTTTT.

The rearrangement uses TRBV29-1 and TRBJ1-2, with D unclear. V was trimmed by 0 bases and J by 5 bases, leaving 10 bases between them. This CDR3 comprises 13 residues. CDR1 and CDR2 (germline): SQVTM, ANQGSEA. CDR3 sequence (DNA): TGCAGCGTTGAAGATATACAGTTTTATGGCTACACCTTC. Amino acids: CSVEDIQFYGYTF.

This sequence joins TRBV24-1 and TRBJ1-1; no definite D call. Trimming took 9 bases from V and 4 from J, leaving 14 bases between them. The germline gives CDR1 KGHDR, CDR2 SFDVKD. CDR3 length: 13 residues. CDR3 nucleotide sequence: TGTGCCACCTCCCTCGGGGTGTCCACTGAAGCTTTCTTT. Encoded protein: CATSLGVSTEAFF.

This clone was observed a single time. The chain employs TRBV24-1 and TRBJ1-4, with D possibly being TRBD1 (6 bases). Germline values: CDR1 KGHDR, CDR2 SFDVKD. The CDR3 contains 15 residues. V lost 2 bases and J lost 10, with 16 bases in between. The DNA of the CDR3 is TGTGCCACCAGTGATTATTCGGACAGCTCTGGAAAACTGTTTTTT. This gives the protein CATSDYSDSSGKLFF.

The chain is built from TRBV2 and TRBJ1-5, with D tentatively TRBD1 (5 bases). The CDR3 consists of 12 residues. Trimming shortened V by 6 bases and J by 7 bases, and 10 bases separated the two germline ends. Germline V lookup: CDR1 SNHLY, CDR2 FYNNEI. CDR3 amino acids: CASRGGQQPQHF. In nucleotides, the CDR3 is TGTGCCAGCAGGGGGGGTCAGCAGCCCCAGCATTTT.

This clone was seen only a few times. The chain is built from TRBV3-1 (or the pseudogene TRBV3-2) and TRBJ1-2; the D gene is possibly TRBD1 (5 bases). This CDR3 has 12 amino acids. Trimming shortened V by 3 bases and J by 13 bases, and 15 bases separated the two germline ends. CDR1 and CDR2 (germline): LGHDT, YNNKEL (reference sequence). The CDR3 nucleotides are TGTGCCAGCAGCCAGGATGCGGGGGGATGCACCTTC. The encoded protein is CASSQDAGGCTF.